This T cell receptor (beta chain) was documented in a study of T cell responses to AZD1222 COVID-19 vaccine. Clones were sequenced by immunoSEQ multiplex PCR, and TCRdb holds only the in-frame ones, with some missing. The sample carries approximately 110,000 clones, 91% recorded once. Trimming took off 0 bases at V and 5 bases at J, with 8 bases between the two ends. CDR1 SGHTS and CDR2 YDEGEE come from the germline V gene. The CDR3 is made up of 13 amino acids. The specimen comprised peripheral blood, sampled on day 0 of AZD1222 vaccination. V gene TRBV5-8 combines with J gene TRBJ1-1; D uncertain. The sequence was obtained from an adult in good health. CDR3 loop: CASSLGRPTEAFF. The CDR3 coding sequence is TGTGCCAGCAGCTTGGGCAGGCCTACTGAAGCTTTCTTT.